Reported below is one TCR beta chain. What it binds is unknown. The germline gives CDR1 SGHRS, CDR2 YFSETQ. The CDR3 is 13 amino acids. Trimming left V 2 bases short and J 8 bases short, with 10 bases between. Study conclusions and caveats: Tumor Tregs overlapped most with tumor, then blood, naive CD4+ cells.

TCRdb fed the 5' RACE reads into MiXCR, producing one record per CDR3 protein. The sample has roughly 40,000 distinct CDR3 sequences, approximately 17% seen once. Naive CD4+ cells had CD25+ Tregs removed. Sequences were obtained from naive CD4+ T cells sorted from a lymph node. Subset reported: naive CD4+ T cells, CD4+CD45RA+CD25-. The chain carries TRBV5-1 and TRBJ1-4; tentatively, D is TRBD1 (5 bases). This TCR came from a female donor with breast cancer. The CDR3 bases are TGCGCCAGCAGCTTTGACAGCGACGAAAAACTGTTTTTT. It specifies CASSFDSDEKLFF.